The rows below give T cell receptor beta chains drawn from one sample of a study of cytomegalovirus exposure and HLA in healthy donors. Clones were sequenced by immunoSEQ multiplex PCR, and TCRdb holds only the in-frame ones, with some missing. The sample holds about 180,000 clones; approximately 80% are singletons and the top ten take about 4.9%. Sample: PBMCs. The receptors were sampled from a man between 18 and 35 years old in good health and CMV-seronegative. Both conserved end residues are part of each CDR3. The D gene is left open where the match is weak. Only part of the rows carry a size: once, few, many, or a class if the clone is expanded.

TRBD1	TRBV6-6	TRBJ1-4	NA	CASSYDREVGKLFF	TGTGCCAGCAGTTACGACAGGGAGGTCGGGAAACTGTTTTTT
NA	TRBV2	TRBJ2-2	NA	CASQIQGELFF	TGTGCCAGCCAAATACAGGGAGAGCTGTTTTTT
TRBD2	TRBV9	TRBJ2-1	NA	CASSQGGRLDEQFF	TGTGCCAGCAGCCAAGGCGGGAGGTTGGATGAGCAGTTCTTC
NA	TRBV9	TRBJ2-1	NA	CASSVGTQSYNEQFF	TGTGCCAGCAGCGTAGGGACTCAATCCTACAATGAGCAGTTCTTC
NA	TRBV11-3	TRBJ2-7	NA	CASSPRGSYEQYF	TGTGCCAGCAGCCCCCGAGGGTCCTACGAGCAGTACTTC
NA	TRBV5-1	TRBJ1-1	once	CASNADRTEAFF	TGCGCCAGCAATGCCGACAGAACTGAAGCTTTCTTT
NA	TRBV6-1	TRBJ2-2	NA	CASSASSLGGDTGELFF	TGTGCCAGCAGTGCATCATCTTTAGGCGGGGACACCGGGGAGCTGTTTTTT
NA	TRBV27	TRBJ1-5	once	CASSFLLASGVYNQPQHF	TGTGCCAGCAGTTTCCTGCTAGCCTCAGGGGTTTACAATCAGCCCCAGCATTTT
NA	TRBV7-6	TRBJ2-5	NA	CASSLEVTGETQYF	TGTGCCAGCAGCTTAGAGGTAACAGGGGAGACCCAGTACTTC
TRBD1	TRBV4-1	TRBJ1-5	NA	CASSPYYGQGIQPQHF	TGCGCCAGCAGCCCCTACTATGGACAGGGAATTCAGCCCCAGCATTTT
NA	TRBV7-7	TRBJ1-1	NA	CASSLEPNTEAFF	TGTGCTAGCAGCTTAGAGCCGAACACTGAAGCTTTCTTT
TRBD1	TRBV2	TRBJ1-1	NA	CASSVGQGAAEAFF	TGTGCCAGCAGTGTGGGACAGGGTGCCGCTGAAGCTTTCTTT
TRBD2	TRBV13	TRBJ2-1	NA	CASKLAGEQFF	TGTGCCAGCAAATTAGCGGGTGAGCAGTTCTTC
NA	TRBV7-9	TRBJ2-7	few	CASSLVTEGDYEQYF	TGTGCCAGCAGCTTAGTGACAGAGGGGGACTACGAGCAGTACTTC
TRBD2	TRBV7-9	TRBJ2-3	NA	CAIPTSRLAENTDTQYF	TGTGCCATCCCAACCTCAAGACTAGCGGAGAACACAGATACGCAGTATTTT
NA	TRBV18	TRBJ2-5	once	CASSPPTAMKTQYF	TGTGCCAGCTCACCACCGACAGCCATGAAGACCCAGTACTTC
NA	TRBV28	TRBJ1-5	NA	CASRPTGKGMGNQPQHF	TGTGCCAGCAGACCCACGGGTAAGGGGATGGGGAATCAGCCCCAGCATTTT
TRBD2	TRBV19	TRBJ2-7	NA	CASNSGRFDEQYF	TGTGCCAGTAACAGCGGGAGGTTCGACGAGCAGTACTTC
NA	TRBV25-1	TRBJ2-3	NA	CASSDGGQSTDTQYF	TGTGCCAGCAGTGACGGGGGACAGAGCACAGATACGCAGTATTTT
NA	TRBV15	TRBJ2-7	NA	CATSSNSYEQYF	TGTGCCACCAGCAGCAACTCCTACGAGCAGTACTTC
NA	TRBV4-1	TRBJ2-7	once	CASSHVGGSEQYF	TGCGCCAGCAGCCACGTTGGGGGGAGCGAGCAGTACTTC
NA	TRBV5-6	TRBJ2-1	NA	CASSQVQSQGNEQFF	TGTGCCAGCAGCCAAGTACAGTCCCAGGGCAATGAGCAGTTCTTC
NA	TRBV7-2	TRBJ2-2	NA	CASSSTGGPGELFF	TGTGCCAGCAGCTCAACCGGGGGTCCCGGGGAGCTGTTTTTT
TRBD1	TRBV18	TRBJ1-5	NA	CASYKSEGAALDQPQHF	TGTGCCAGCTACAAGTCGGAGGGGGCGGCTTTAGATCAGCCCCAGCATTTT
TRBD2	TRBV30	TRBJ2-2	NA	CAWSRSWRELAGELFF	TGTGCCTGGAGCAGGAGTTGGCGGGAGCTAGCCGGGGAGCTGTTTTTT
TRBD1	TRBV6-1	TRBJ2-2	NA	CASSRQGAAGELFF	TGTGCCAGCAGCCGACAGGGGGCCGCCGGGGAGCTGTTTTTT
NA	TRBV2	TRBJ2-4	NA	CASYALAKNIQYF	TGTGCCAGCTATGCACTAGCCAAAAACATTCAGTACTTC
TRBD1	TRBV15	TRBJ2-1	NA	CATSRERWAGGNEQFF	TGTGCCACCAGCAGAGAAAGGTGGGCAGGGGGCAATGAGCAGTTCTTC
TRBD2	TRBV5-1	TRBJ2-2	NA	CASSFSGGRGTGELFF	TGCGCCAGCAGCTTCAGCGGGGGCCGAGGCACCGGGGAGCTGTTTTTT
NA	TRBV10-2	TRBJ1-1	NA	CASSGGGNTEAFF	TGCGCCAGCAGTGGAGGCGGGAACACTGAAGCTTTCTTT
TRBD1	TRBV4-1	TRBJ1-6	once	CASSQGPGGASPLHF	TGCGCCAGCAGCCAAGGTCCAGGGGGCGCTTCACCCCTCCACTTT
NA	TRBV19	TRBJ2-2	NA	CASSSGGQLTGELFF	TGTGCCAGTAGTTCGGGTGGACAGCTCACCGGGGAGCTGTTTTTT
NA	TRBV14	TRBJ2-1	NA	CASSQDGRGEQFF	TGTGCCAGCAGCCAAGATGGTAGGGGTGAGCAGTTCTTC
NA	TRBV7-9	TRBJ1-2	NA	CASGGDYGYTF	TGTGCCAGCGGAGGGGACTATGGCTACACCTTC
NA	TRBV5-1	TRBJ1-1	NA	CASTMQGLQTEAFF	TGCGCCAGCACCATGCAGGGTCTGCAGACTGAAGCTTTCTTT
TRBD1	TRBV9	TRBJ1-4	NA	CASSRGQGGEKLFF	TGTGCCAGCAGCCGGGGACAGGGCGGTGAAAAACTGTTTTTT
NA	TRBV21-1	TRBJ2-5	NA	CASSKEGTSGPPHF	TGTGCCAGCAGCAAAGAGGGGACTAGCGGGCCCCCACACTTC
TRBD2	TRBV29-1	TRBJ2-5	NA	CSGAGNQETQYF	TGCAGCGGAGCGGGAAACCAAGAGACCCAGTACTTC
NA	TRBV21-1	TRBJ2-3	NA	CAGTQPSTDTQYF	TGTGCCGGGACACAACCTAGCACAGATACGCAGTATTTT
TRBD2	TRBV28	TRBJ2-4	NA	CASSLGGDWSKNIQYF	TGTGCCAGCAGTTTAGGGGGGGATTGGTCCAAAAACATTCAGTACTTC
TRBD1	TRBV5-1	TRBJ1-1	few	CASSLGTGGTEAFF	TGCGCCAGCAGCTTGGGGACAGGGGGCACTGAAGCTTTCTTT
NA	TRBV4-1	TRBJ1-2	NA	CASSQVGPANYGYTF	TGCGCCAGCAGCCAAGTTGGGCCGGCTAACTATGGCTACACCTTC